This entry lists 29 T cell receptor beta chains sequenced from one sample in a study of neurological immune-mediated disorders. Via MiXCR, TCRdb re-called the 5' RACE reads, giving one row per CDR3 protein. The sample lists 28,000 or so distinct CDR3 sequences; approximately 12% were seen once. Sequences were obtained from PBMCs. The receptors stem from a man between 60 and 75 years old in good health.

On this clonotype: The junction departs from the called germline gene at one end, perhaps through a read error. This chain joins TRBV5-1 and TRBJ2-3; perhaps TRBD1 as D (5 bases). The length of the CDR3 is 15 residues. Germline CDR1 reads SGHRS; CDR2 reads YFSETQ. DNA for the CDR3: TGCGCCAGCAGCTTGGACGACAGACATACAGATAAGCAGTATTTT. This sequence encodes CASSLDDRHTDKQYF.

This clonotype was counted many times. This rearrangement joins TRBV12-3 or TRBV12-4 to TRBJ2-3, with 10 bases identical to TRBD2. Unmatched junction bases numbered 6, after V lost 6 bases and J lost 6 bases. This CDR3 spans 14 amino acids. The CDR3 DNA sequence: TGTGCCAGCAGCCAGCGGGAGGGCCGGGATACGCAGTATTTT. Protein product: CASSQREGRDTQYF.

This chain links TRBV10-3 with TRBJ2-7, with D perhaps TRBD1 (6 bases). Looked up from germline, CDR1 is ENHRY and CDR2 is SYGVKD. The CDR3 has 15 residues. Trimming cost V 10 bases and J 0 bases, with 19 bases left between them. CDR3 region: CANVLGAANSYEQYF. CDR3 sequence (DNA): TGTGCCAACGTTCTGGGGGCGGCTAACTCCTACGAGCAGTACTTC.

This clonotype was counted at least ten times. This chain joins TRBV5-1 and TRBJ2-1; D possibly corresponds to TRBD1 (6 bases). V lost 6 bases to trimming and J lost 0 bases, with 16 bases between them. Germline V lookup: CDR1 SGHRS, CDR2 YFSETQ. The CDR3 has 16 residues. The CDR3 DNA sequence: TGCGCCAGCAAGGGGGATGTGGGGACCTCCTACAATGAGCAGTTCTTC. This gives the protein CASKGDVGTSYNEQFF.

At least ten counts were recorded for this clonotype. The rearrangement links TRBV7-3 to TRBJ2-3; D possibly corresponds to TRBD2 (6 bases). The CDR3 is 16 residues long. Trimming removed 6 bases at V and 1 base at J, with 17 bases between. Per germline, CDR1 SGHTA and CDR2 FQGTGA. In DNA form, the CDR3 reads TGTGCCAGCAGTCGGGACTCCGGATTCGGCACAGATACGCAGTATTTT. This gives the protein CASSRDSGFGTDTQYF.

This clonotype occurred many times. The chain uses TRBV5-1 and TRBJ1-4, with 7 bases aligning to TRBD1. The V segment lost 4 bases and the J segment 6 bases; nucleotides outside the gene matches: 6. This CDR3 has 14 residues. Germline CDR1 reads SGHRS; CDR2 reads YFSETQ. The chain's CDR3 is CASSTGTADEKLFF. CDR3 DNA sequence: TGCGCCAGCAGCACAGGGACAGCCGATGAAAAACTGTTTTTT.

DNA of the CDR3: TGCAGTGCTAGAGCCAAATTAGCCTCCTCCTACGAGCAGTACTTC. The encoded protein is CSARAKLASSYEQYF. The J gene is TRBJ2-7, the V gene TRBV20-1; no clear D gene. V lost 1 base to trimming and J lost 0 bases, with 13 bases between them. This CDR3 contains 15 residues. The V gene's germline CDR1 is DFQATT and CDR2 SNEGSKA (reference sequence).

This clonotype was picked up many times. The chain has TRBV5-1 and TRBJ2-3; possibly TRBD1 for D (6 bases). Germline assignment: CDR1 SGHRS and CDR2 YFSETQ. V lost 4 bases to trimming and J lost 1 base, with 13 bases between them. This CDR3 is built from 15 residues. The CDR3 DNA is TGCGCCAGCAGCCCACGGGACACCCGCACAGATACGCAGTATTTT. Protein: CASSPRDTRTDTQYF. The variable domain in full, completed from reference TRBV5-1 and TRBJ2-3, reads KAGVTQTPRYLIKTRGQQVTLSCSPISGHRSVSWYQQTPGQGLQFLFEYFSETQRNKGNFPGRFSGRQFSNSRSEMNVSTLELGDSALYLCASSPRDTRTDTQYFGPGTRLTVL.

This clonotype was found many times. V and J are TRBV12-3 or TRBV12-4 and TRBJ2-7; D ambiguous. The CDR3 consists of 12 residues. V lost 3 bases, J lost 6 bases, and 9 bases lay in between. The CDR3 loop reads CASSFIAFEQYF. CDR3 DNA sequence: TGTGCCAGCAGTTTTATAGCCTTCGAGCAGTACTTC.

This clonotype was recorded at least ten times. This chain links TRBV7-2 with TRBJ2-5; 7 bases are shared with TRBD2. The V gene end was trimmed by 5 bases and the J gene end by 7 bases; junction bases not matched to a gene: 13. The CDR3 is 15 residues long. CDR1 is SGHTA, CDR2 FQGNSA, per germline. The CDR3 DNA is TGTGCCAGCAGCCCCACAGCGGGAAGCCGGTGGACCCAGTACTTC. As protein: CASSPTAGSRWTQYF. The entire variable domain, with the rest obtained from reference TRBV7-2 and TRBJ2-5, is as follows: GAGVSQSPSNKVTEKGKDVELRCDPISGHTALYWYRQSLGQGLEFLIYFQGNSAPDKSGLPSDRFSAERTGGSVSTLTIQRTQQEDSAVYLCASSPTAGSRWTQYFGPGTRLLVL.

The V call is TRBV20-1, the J call TRBJ1-1; the D is unclear. The germline V gene has CDR1 DFQATT and CDR2 SNEGSKA (reference sequence). The CDR3 is 13 residues long. Trimming took off 2 bases at V and 0 bases at J, with 7 bases between the two ends. Written as DNA, the CDR3 is TGCAGTGCTAGATCCAGCCTGAACACTGAAGCTTTCTTT. Its protein product is CSARSSLNTEAFF.

In this sample, this clonotype turned up many times. CDR3 loop: CASSYFSSYNEQFF. For the CDR3, the DNA is TGTGCCAGCAGTTACTTCAGCTCCTACAATGAGCAGTTCTTC. The chain recombines TRBV6-5 with TRBJ2-1; D not certain. V gave up 1 base and J gave up 0 bases, with 4 bases separating them. CDR3 length equals 14 residues. Germline-derived CDR1 and CDR2 are MNHEY and SVGAGI.

This sequence joins TRBV5-4 and TRBJ1-2, with 7 bases fitting TRBD1. CDR1 and CDR2 from the germline V gene are SGHNT and YYREEE (reference sequence). V was clipped by 3 bases and J by 6 bases; unmatched bases: 11. The CDR3 has 15 amino acids. The CDR3 region is CASSSMGQRLDGYTF. DNA for the CDR3: TGTGCCAGCAGCTCCATGGGACAGCGGCTGGATGGCTACACCTTC.

This clonotype was recorded many times. The V gene is TRBV5-1, the J gene TRBJ2-1; D is ambiguous. Germline V gene lookup returns CDR1 SGHRS and CDR2 YFSETQ. The CDR3 sequence is 13 residues long. Between the trimmed V and J ends, which lost 1 base and 10 bases, there was a span of 12 bases. The CDR3 loop reads CASSLSWVLEQFF. The CDR3 nucleotides read TGCGCCAGCAGCTTGTCCTGGGTTTTAGAGCAGTTCTTC.

This clonotype was seen ten or more times. Here the CDR3 reads CASSPPGGFTGELFF. CDR3 nucleotides: TGTGCCAGCTCACCACCAGGGGGCTTCACCGGGGAGCTGTTTTTT. The rearrangement joins TRBV18 to TRBJ2-2, with 7 bases matching TRBD1. The CDR3 consists of 15 residues. Looked up from germline, CDR1 is KGHSH and CDR2 is LQKENI. V lost 0 bases and J lost 4; bases outside the gene matches: 2.

A remark on this clonotype: With a much larger clone just one base away, this may be a read error. The genes are TRBV6-1 and TRBJ1-2; TRBD1 agrees at 7 bases. CDR1 and CDR2 (germline): MNHNS, SASEGT. This CDR3 spans 12 amino acids. The CDR3 is CTSSGQVGGYTF. As DNA, the CDR3 is TGTACCAGCAGTGGACAGGTCGGAGGCTACACCTTC.

Many counts were recorded for this clonotype. The V gene is TRBV7-9, the J gene TRBJ2-2, with 9 bases matching TRBD1. Germline V CDR1 and CDR2: SEHNR, FQNEAQ (reference sequence). This CDR3 contains 15 residues. The V segment lost 5 bases and the J segment 4 bases; nucleotides outside the gene matches: 5. The CDR3 reads CASSLGQGTTGELFF. The CDR3 DNA is TGTGCCAGCAGCCTTGGACAGGGGACCACCGGGGAGCTGTTTTTT.

V gene TRBV19 combines with J gene TRBJ2-6; D remains unclear. The V gene lost 3 bases and the J gene lost 0 bases, with 3 bases spanning the gap. CDR1 LNHDA and CDR2 SQIVND come from the germline V gene (reference sequence). The CDR3 covers 14 residues. For the CDR3, the DNA is TGTGCCAGTAGTATCGCCTCTGGGGCCAACGTCCTGACTTTC. This gives the protein CASSIASGANVLTF.

This clonotype came up many times. The chain recombines TRBV20-1 with TRBJ2-7; maybe TRBD2 (6 bases). CDR1 is DFQATT and CDR2 is SNEGSKA in the germline V gene (reference sequence). The CDR3 runs to 15 residues. V was trimmed by 0 bases and J by 7 bases, leaving 19 bases between them. The CDR3: CSARDSGSDAWEQYF. For the CDR3, the DNA is TGCAGTGCTAGAGATAGCGGCTCCGATGCCTGGGAGCAGTACTTC.

About this clonotype: Since a much larger clone is just one base distant, this may be a read error. The CDR3 DNA reads as TGTGCCAGCAGCTTAGGGACAGGAGTCTTCTACGAGCGGTACTTC. Its translation is CASSLGTGVFYERYF. J is TRBJ2-7 and V is TRBV7-8; 7 positions match TRBD1. This CDR3 contains 15 residues. CDR1 and CDR2 (germline): SGHVS, FQNEAQ.

The rearrangement joins TRBV11-2 to TRBJ2-7, with TRBD1 matching over 9 bases. This CDR3 comprises 15 residues. The V and J ends lost 8 bases and 5 bases, in that order; junction bases with no gene match: 13. Per germline, CDR1 SGHAT and CDR2 FQNNGV. Here the CDR3 DNA reads TGTGCCAGCTTAAGGGGCCGGGACAGGGTTGACGAGCAGTACTTC. Protein: CASLRGRDRVDEQYF. Full variable domain (missing parts from reference TRBV11-2 and TRBJ2-7): EAGVAQSPRYKIIEKRQSVAFWCNPISGHATLYWYQQILGQGPKLLIQFQNNGVVDDSQLPKDRFSAERLKGVDSTLKIQPAKLEDSAVYLCASLRGRDRVDEQYFGPGTRLTVT.

This clonotype was counted many times. V and J are TRBV7-2 and TRBJ2-3, with 8 bases matching TRBD2. The CDR3 has 16 residues. V was pared by 5 bases and J by 8 bases, with 15 bases of the junction left unmatched. From germline, CDR1 is SGHTA and CDR2 FQGNSA. For the CDR3, the DNA is TGTGCCAGCAGCCGAGCGGTTCTAGCGGGCGTCTCTACGCAGTATTTT. This gives the protein CASSRAVLAGVSTQYF.

This clonotype was detected a few times. The V gene is TRBV7-7, the J gene TRBJ2-1; TRBD1 or TRBD2 may be the D gene (6 bases each). Per germline, CDR1 SSHAT and CDR2 FNYEAQ (reference sequence). The CDR3 extends over 15 amino acids. V gave up 5 bases and J gave up 3 bases, with 14 bases separating them. CDR3 sequence: CASSPGAGVYNEQFF. The CDR3 DNA reads TGTGCCAGCAGCCCGGGGGCAGGGGTCTACAATGAGCAGTTCTTC.

The table lists this clonotype with many counts. This sequence joins TRBV6-2 or TRBV6-3 and TRBJ1-5; 8 nucleotides agree with TRBD1. Germline V gene lookup returns CDR1 MNHEY and CDR2 SVGEGT. The CDR3 runs 13 residues. V shed 7 bases and J 7 bases; nucleotides not matched to a gene: 6. The CDR3 nucleotides read TGTGCCAGCAACGACAGGGGTGGCCAGCCCCAGCATTTT. The encoded protein is CASNDRGGQPQHF.

Of note for this clonotype: One end of the junction is discordant with germline, which a read error may explain. The CDR3 loop is CASSPGTGRDF. CDR3 nucleotide sequence: TGTGCCAGCTCACCAGGGACAGGCCGAGATTTC. The chain carries TRBV18 and TRBJ2-7; 8 bases align to TRBD1. CDR1 is KGHSH, CDR2 LQKENI, per germline. The CDR3 covers 11 residues.

In this sample, this clonotype turned up many times. The chain combines TRBV5-1 with TRBJ2-3; D remains unclear. Trimming shortened V by 0 bases and J by 4 bases, and 33 bases separated the two germline ends. Germline CDR1 reads SGHRS; CDR2 reads YFSETQ. The CDR3 has 22 amino acids. The CDR3 nucleotides are TGCGCCAGCAGCTTGGCCTCCTGGACCGACACACACGAGTCTCGGAACCCAGATACGCAGTATTTT. It codes for CASSLASWTDTHESRNPDTQYF. Variable domain in full (rest from reference TRBV5-1 and TRBJ2-3): KAGVTQTPRYLIKTRGQQVTLSCSPISGHRSVSWYQQTPGQGLQFLFEYFSETQRNKGNFPGRFSGRQFSNSRSEMNVSTLELGDSALYLCASSLASWTDTHESRNPDTQYFGPGTRLTVL.

Many counts were recorded for this clonotype. The V gene is TRBV20-1, the J gene TRBJ2-3; TRBD1 or TRBD2 may be the D gene (5 bases each). Germline V lookup: CDR1 DFQATT, CDR2 SNEGSKA (reference sequence). V lost 0 bases, J lost 6 bases, and 13 bases lay in between. The CDR3 consists of 14 residues. CDR3 bases: TGCAGTGCTAGAGATATACGGGGCCAGGATACGCAGTATTTT. Translating it yields CSARDIRGQDTQYF.

This clonotype was seen many times. The rearrangement joins TRBV12-3 or TRBV12-4 to TRBJ1-1, with unresolved D. V gave up 3 bases and J gave up 10 bases, with 15 bases separating them. The CDR3 spans 13 residues. The chain's CDR3 is CASSFFEALVAFF. The CDR3 DNA reads TGTGCCAGCAGTTTTTTTGAGGCGTTGGTAGCTTTCTTT.

This clonotype was recorded at least ten times. V and J are TRBV29-1 and TRBJ2-4; weak D call: TRBD2 (5 bases). Germline V gene data show CDR1 as SQVTM and CDR2 as ANQGSEA. Trimming took 3 bases from V and 9 from J, leaving 15 bases between them. The CDR3 has 13 residues. Here the CDR3 DNA reads TGCAGCGTTGATGGCCTCCCCGAGGGCATTCAGTACTTC. It yields the protein CSVDGLPEGIQYF.